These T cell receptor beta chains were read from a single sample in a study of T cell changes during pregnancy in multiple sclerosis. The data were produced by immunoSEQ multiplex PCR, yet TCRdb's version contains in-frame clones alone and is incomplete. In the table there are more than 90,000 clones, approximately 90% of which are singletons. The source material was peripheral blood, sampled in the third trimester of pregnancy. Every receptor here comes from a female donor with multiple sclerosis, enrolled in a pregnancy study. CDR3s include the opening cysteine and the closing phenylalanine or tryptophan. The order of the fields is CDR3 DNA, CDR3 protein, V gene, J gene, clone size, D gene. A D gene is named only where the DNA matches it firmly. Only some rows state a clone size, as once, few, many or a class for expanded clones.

TGTGCCAGCAGCATTACTAGAATGGGGAGGTACGAGCAGTACTTC	CASSITRMGRYEQYF	TRBV21-1	TRBJ2-7	NA	NA
TGCGCCAGCAGCCACCGTAGCGGGGGTGGAAATGAGCAGTTCTTC	CASSHRSGGGNEQFF	TRBV4-1	TRBJ2-1	NA	TRBD2
TGTGCCAGCAGTTTAAGAAGCCCCTACGAGCAGTACTTC	CASSLRSPYEQYF	TRBV28	TRBJ2-7	NA	NA
TGTGCCAGCTCACCATCTGGCGGTTTTCGGTATGGCTACACCTTC	CASSPSGGFRYGYTF	TRBV18	TRBJ1-2	NA	NA
TGTGCCACCAGCAGAGATCGGGCGGGGGCCACAGATACGCAGTATTTT	CATSRDRAGATDTQYF	TRBV15	TRBJ2-3	NA	NA
TGTGCCAGCAGTTCCGGACAGGCGAACACTGAAGCTTTCTTT	CASSSGQANTEAFF	TRBV6-1	TRBJ1-1	once	TRBD1
TGTGCCAGCAGCTTAACCAGGGGGCGGATCGGGGAGCAGTACTTC	CASSLTRGRIGEQYF	TRBV6-6	TRBJ2-7	NA	TRBD1
TGTGCCAGCAGCTTTGGACATGGAAACACCATATATTTT	CASSFGHGNTIYF	TRBV5-6	TRBJ1-3	once	NA
TGTGCCAGCAGTTTATATCCGGGGAGCTCCTACAATGAGCAGTTCTTC	CASSLYPGSSYNEQFF	TRBV27	TRBJ2-1	NA	NA
TGTGCCAGCAGTTTAAGCCCGACAGGGCGAAATCAGCCCCAGCATTTT	CASSLSPTGRNQPQHF	TRBV28	TRBJ1-5	NA	TRBD1
TGTGCCAGCACTCCAGGACAGAACTATGGCTACACCTTC	CASTPGQNYGYTF	TRBV2	TRBJ1-2	NA	NA
TGTGCCAGCAGCCCATCGACAGGGGGAAACACCATATATTTT	CASSPSTGGNTIYF	TRBV11-2	TRBJ1-3	NA	TRBD1
TGTGCCAGCAGTTATATGTGGGACAGTAACACTGAAGCTTTCTTT	CASSYMWDSNTEAFF	TRBV6-6	TRBJ1-1	NA	TRBD1
TGTGCCAGTAGCCTGTCCACTAGCAATGAGCAGTTCTTC	CASSLSTSNEQFF	TRBV19	TRBJ2-1	medium-sized	NA
TGTGCCAGCAGCTTGGAGGAGGGGGCGGGTGGCTACACCTTC	CASSLEEGAGGYTF	TRBV5-4	TRBJ1-2	NA	TRBD1
TGTGCCAGCAGGAAGCGGGGGGCCGATGAAAAACTGTTTTTT	CASRKRGADEKLFF	TRBV7-8	TRBJ1-4	NA	NA
TGTGCCAGCAGCTCGCTCCGGCGGGGGGGCTCCTACAATGAGCAGTTCTTC	CASSSLRRGGSYNEQFF	TRBV5-6	TRBJ2-1	NA	TRBD2
TGTGCCTGGAGGGTCTTCGGTCGCTCCTACAATGAGCAGTTCTTC	CAWRVFGRSYNEQFF	TRBV30	TRBJ2-1	NA	NA
TGTGCCAGCAGTTTAAGGACAGGGCCCACTGAAGCTTTCTTT	CASSLRTGPTEAFF	TRBV27	TRBJ1-1	few	TRBD1
TGTGCCAGCAGTTTCGTTTGGGGGCCGGCGAACACTGAAGCTTTCTTT	CASSFVWGPANTEAFF	TRBV28	TRBJ1-1	NA	NA
TGTGCCAGCAGCCCGACGGGAGCGGGAGGACTAGGAGAGACCCAGTACTTC	CASSPTGAGGLGETQYF	TRBV27	TRBJ2-5	once	TRBD2
TGTGCCAGCAGCTTAGATCTGGGGGGAGCGAGCACCGGGGAGCTGTTTTTT	CASSLDLGGASTGELFF	TRBV11-3	TRBJ2-2	NA	NA
TGTGCCAGCAGTTCAGGACAGGGGCGCTACCCTGACTACACCTTC	CASSSGQGRYPDYTF	TRBV6-6	TRBJ1-2	NA	TRBD1
TGTGCCATCAGTGAGTCGACTAGGACCTACGAGCAGTACTTC	CAISESTRTYEQYF	TRBV10-3	TRBJ2-7	NA	NA
TGTGCCAGCAGTTATCGGGGGAGCACAGATACGCAGTATTTT	CASSYRGSTDTQYF	TRBV27	TRBJ2-3	NA	NA
TGTGCCAGCAGTGAAAACTACCAGGGGATAGCAGGAAACACCATATATTTT	CASSENYQGIAGNTIYF	TRBV2	TRBJ1-3	NA	NA
TGTGCCAGCAGCCGCGGCCGTAGCAATCAGCCCCAGCATTTT	CASSRGRSNQPQHF	TRBV11-2	TRBJ1-5	NA	NA
TGTGCCACCAGCAGAGATTTAGGGGGCGGCACCGGGGAGCTGTTTTTT	CATSRDLGGGTGELFF	TRBV15	TRBJ2-2	NA	TRBD1
TGTGCCAGCAGCTTTTCGAACGGGAATCAGCCCCAGCATTTT	CASSFSNGNQPQHF	TRBV7-2	TRBJ1-5	NA	NA
TGCGCCAGCAGCATCGTGGGAGGGTCCACAGATACGCAGTATTTT	CASSIVGGSTDTQYF	TRBV5-1	TRBJ2-3	NA	TRBD2
TGTGCCAGCAGTGAAGTCGGCCACGGGGCTTTCTTT	CASSEVGHGAFF	TRBV2	TRBJ1-1	NA	NA
TGTGCCAGTAGTATCCACGGGACTAGCGGAGATCCCTCCTACAATGAGCAGTTCTTC	CASSIHGTSGDPSYNEQFF	TRBV19	TRBJ2-1	NA	TRBD2
TGTGCCAGCAGATCTCAGGGAAATCAGCCCCAGCATTTT	CASRSQGNQPQHF	TRBV2	TRBJ1-5	NA	NA
TGTGCCAGCAGGGCGGGACTAGCGGGAGAGACCCAGTACTTC	CASRAGLAGETQYF	TRBV5-4	TRBJ2-5	NA	TRBD2
TGTGCCAGTAGTGTGGGACAGGCGAACACAAATCAGCCCCAGCATTTT	CASSVGQANTNQPQHF	TRBV19	TRBJ1-5	NA	TRBD1
TGTGCCAGCAGCTTGCAGGGGTGGGACTATGGCTACACCTTC	CASSLQGWDYGYTF	TRBV5-4	TRBJ1-2	few	NA
TGTGCCAGCAGCTTAGTAATAGCGGGGGGGCAGGAGACCCAGTACTTC	CASSLVIAGGQETQYF	TRBV11-2	TRBJ2-5	NA	TRBD2
TGTGCCAGCACCCTCCTAGCGGGAGGGAGGGATGAGCAGTTCTTC	CASTLLAGGRDEQFF	TRBV6-1	TRBJ2-1	NA	TRBD2
TGCGCCAGCAGGGGACACGGGAACACTGAAGCTTTCTTT	CASRGHGNTEAFF	TRBV5-1	TRBJ1-1	NA	NA
TGTGCCAGCAGCTTAGGACAGTTACAAGAGACCCAGTACTTC	CASSLGQLQETQYF	TRBV11-2	TRBJ2-5	NA	NA
TGTGCCAGCAGCGATCAACTAGCGGGGGGGCGGAACGGGGAGCTGTTTTTT	CASSDQLAGGRNGELFF	TRBV9	TRBJ2-2	NA	TRBD2
TGTGCCAGCAGCTATCTAGCGGATCCTTACTACGAGCAGTACTTC	CASSYLADPYYEQYF	TRBV5-4	TRBJ2-7	NA	TRBD2
TGTGCCAGCAGCCCGGACAGTTCCTACGAGCAGTACTTC	CASSPDSSYEQYF	TRBV7-3	TRBJ2-7	NA	NA
TGTGCCAGCTCACCACAGGGAGGTAATGAAAAACTGTTTTTT	CASSPQGGNEKLFF	TRBV18	TRBJ1-4	NA	NA
TGTGCCAGCAGTTTATGGGTCCAGATCTCCTACGAGCAGTACTTC	CASSLWVQISYEQYF	TRBV28	TRBJ2-7	NA	NA
TGTGCCAGCAGTTTGACAGGGGGCTTCTACGAGCAGTACTTC	CASSLTGGFYEQYF	TRBV28	TRBJ2-7	NA	TRBD1
TGTGCCTGGAGTGTATTCTTAGGACTAGTATTAGGCGATACGCAGTATTTT	CAWSVFLGLVLGDTQYF	TRBV30	TRBJ2-3	NA	TRBD2
TGTGCCAGCAGCCTTCCCATGAGACAGGGTTGGGATACGCAGTATTTT	CASSLPMRQGWDTQYF	TRBV5-4	TRBJ2-3	NA	TRBD1
TGTGCCAGCAGTCCACGCTGGACTAGCGGGCGATCTTCCTACGAGCAGTACTTC	CASSPRWTSGRSSYEQYF	TRBV27	TRBJ2-7	NA	TRBD2
TGTGCCAGCAGCCGATACGGACTAGTCCCCTACAATGAGCAGTTCTTC	CASSRYGLVPYNEQFF	TRBV4-2	TRBJ2-1	NA	TRBD2
TGTGCCAGCAGCCTAAGGAGAGTCGGGGAGCTGTTTTTT	CASSLRRVGELFF	TRBV5-8	TRBJ2-2	NA	NA
TGTGCCAGCAGAAGAGAGGGACAGGGGGACTACGAGCAGTACTTC	CASRREGQGDYEQYF	TRBV27	TRBJ2-7	NA	TRBD1
TGTGCCACCAGCAGAGTAAGGGGACAGGATAATGAAAAACTGTTTTTT	CATSRVRGQDNEKLFF	TRBV15	TRBJ1-4	NA	TRBD1
TGTGCCAGCAGAAACAGGCTCCGGAACACTGAAGCTTTCTTT	CASRNRLRNTEAFF	TRBV6-5	TRBJ1-1	NA	NA
TGCAGCGGACGACAGGGAGCTTTGAACACTGAAGCTTTCTTT	CSGRQGALNTEAFF	TRBV29-1	TRBJ1-1	NA	TRBD1
TGTGCCAGCAGTGCGCAGGGGGGGAACACTGAAGCTTTCTTT	CASSAQGGNTEAFF	TRBV6-4	TRBJ1-1	NA	TRBD1
TGTGCCAGCAGCCCAAGCCCGACAGAGACCTTAGCCAAAAACATTCAGTACTTC	CASSPSPTETLAKNIQYF	TRBV9	TRBJ2-4	NA	NA
TGTGCCAGCAGGGCGGACTCGGCAAACTATGGCTACACCTTC	CASRADSANYGYTF	TRBV6-1	TRBJ1-2	NA	NA
TGTGCCAGCAGCTTAGATCGAGCGGGTACCTACGAGCAGTACTTC	CASSLDRAGTYEQYF	TRBV7-2	TRBJ2-7	NA	NA